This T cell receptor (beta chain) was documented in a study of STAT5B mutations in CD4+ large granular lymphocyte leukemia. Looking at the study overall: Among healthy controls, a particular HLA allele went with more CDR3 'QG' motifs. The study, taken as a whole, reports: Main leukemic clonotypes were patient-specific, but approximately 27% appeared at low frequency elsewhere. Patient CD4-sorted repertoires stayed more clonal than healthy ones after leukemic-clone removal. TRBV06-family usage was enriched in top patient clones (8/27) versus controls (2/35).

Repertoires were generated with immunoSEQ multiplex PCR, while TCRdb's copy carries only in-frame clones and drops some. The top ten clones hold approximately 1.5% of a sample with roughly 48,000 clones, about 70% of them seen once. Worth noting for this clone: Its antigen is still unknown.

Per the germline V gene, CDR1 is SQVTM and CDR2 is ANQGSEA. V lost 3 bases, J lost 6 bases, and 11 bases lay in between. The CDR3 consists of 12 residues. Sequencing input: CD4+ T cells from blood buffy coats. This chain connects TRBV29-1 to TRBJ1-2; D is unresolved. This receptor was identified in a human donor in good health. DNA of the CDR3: TGCAGCGTTGATTTCCAGGCTGATGGCTACACCTTC. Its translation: CSVDFQADGYTF.